This TCR beta chain emerged from a study of blood T cell repertoires in COVID-19. Study-wide context: The United States, Italy and Spain were the sources of the acute and convalescent COVID-19 samples. The analysed material was cDNA or gDNA that came from T cells, B-cell-depleted T cells, or PBMCs.

The V and J ends lost 1 base and 7 bases respectively, with 18 bases between them. This CDR3 is 15 amino acids long. Germline V gives CDR1 SGDLS, CDR2 YYNGEE. In the original processing: For nucleated cells, counts were estimated from reference gene primer amplification. Only in-frame clones appear in the TCRdb table, and some are missing; sequencing was by immunoSEQ multiplex PCR. Clone size and the V and J calls come from that table; the DNA yielded D and trimming. The sample consists of roughly 400,000 clones, more than 75% of them appearing once. This rearrangement joins TRBV9 to TRBJ2-7, with a weak D call TRBD2 (5 bases). This clonotype originated in a woman aged 55-69 years with COVID-19, enrolled during active disease. The source material was peripheral blood. The CDR3 sequence is CASSVQEAGRSEQYF. CDR3 bases: TGTGCCAGCAGCGTACAGGAGGCTGGAAGGTCGGAGCAGTACTTC.